This passage covers 2 T cell receptor beta chains from one sample sequenced in a study of cytomegalovirus exposure and HLA in healthy donors. Amplification used 60 Vbeta primers and 13 Jbeta primers. Measured with immunoSEQ multiplex PCR; TCRdb has only the in-frame clones, and not every one. The table includes about 160,000 clones, about 82% detected once. Sample: PBMCs. These receptors were obtained from a male donor in good health and CMV-seronegative.

The rearrangement joins TRBV10-1 to TRBJ2-7; tentatively, D is TRBD2 (6 bases). This CDR3 is 10 amino acids long. CDR1 WNHNN and CDR2 SYGVQD come from the germline V gene (reference sequence). V was shortened by 9 bases and J by 4 bases, with 7 bases between the two germline ends. CDR3 in DNA: TGCGCCAGGGGGGGATACGAGCAGTACTTC. Its translation is CARGGYEQYF.

V usage is TRBV19 and J usage is TRBJ2-1; perhaps TRBD1 as D (5 bases). This CDR3 is 13 amino acids long. Trimming stripped 4 bases from V and 8 bases from J, with 12 bases between. Germline values: CDR1 LNHDA, CDR2 SQIVND (reference sequence). CDR3 DNA: TGTGCCAGTAGTAGCGACAGTTTGGATGAGCAGTTCTTC. It yields the protein CASSSDSLDEQFF.